This TCR beta chain was sequenced for a study of T-cell memory formation after mild COVID-19 (dated by TCRdb to about 2021). With regard to the full study: Most TCR sequence clusters were specific to one of the two donors. Two young, previously healthy adult volunteers made up the cohort, one male and one female. Longitudinal TCRalpha and TCRbeta repertoire sequencing tracked T-cell clones expanding and contracting after mild COVID-19 in a couple of donors.

The CDR3, cysteine through phenylalanine, is 17 amino acids long. The CDR3 DNA has 51 bases and is translated from base 1. From the germline V gene (reference sequence), CDR1 is SEHNR and CDR2 is FQNEAQ. At the junction V is shortened by 1 base and J by 8 bases; bases outside the gene matches: 11. Ficoll-Paque density gradient centrifugation was used to isolate PBMCs. The sample holds a few counts of this clonotype. Its antigen is still unknown. It has no much larger one-base neighbor in the sample; base qualities were not kept. Instrument used: Illumina NovaSeq 6000. Using 5'RACE with constant-segment primers, TCRalpha and TCRbeta cDNA libraries were constructed, with sample barcodes and unique molecular identifiers added in the process. Trizol reagent was used to extract RNA from every sample. Library amplification was performed in two PCR steps, and a second sample barcode and Illumina TruSeq adapters were introduced in the second step. The libraries were sequenced on an Illumina NovaSeq using 2 x 150 bp paired-end reads. The study's own analysis went as follows. The reads were demultiplexed and collapsed into UMI-guided consensus sequences using migec v1.2.7. Using mixcr v2.1.11, UMI consensuses were aligned to TRA and TRB V and J templates and then assembled into clonotypes. A clonotype was counted as expanded or contracted only if both edgeR and NoisET called the change significant, with noise models trained on biological replicates. For edgeR calls, the cutoffs were a false discovery rate-adjusted p below 0.01 and a log2 fold-change threshold of 1. As an exploratory analysis of dynamics, max-normalized trajectories of the 1000 most abundant clonotypes were examined with PCA combined with hierarchical clustering. Each responding clone was given a CD4 or CD8 phenotype based on the CD4+ and CD8+ repertoires, which had been sequenced separately. The public reads were reanalyzed by TCRdb: fastp trimming at Q25, MiXCR alignment, in-frame beta chains only. CDR3 protein duplicates are merged, each entry listing the most common genes and DNA. Here the V and J calls rest on TCRdb's processing, not on the authors' analysis. The sample profile shows approximately 60,000 distinct CDR3 sequences; about a tenth of them were found once. The ten largest clones take up 1.1% of the sample.

Paper-wide results and their limitations: SARS-CoV-2 specificity was not confirmed for the second-wave clones peaking on day 37. Contracting CD4+ clones appeared mostly in the CM and EM memory subsets, whereas CD8+ clones were enriched in EMRA. Some responding clones were detected in pre-infection memory, which suggested that pre-existing cross-reactive memory T cells had joined the SARS-CoV-2 response. Clones contracting from day 15 to 85 had balanced CD4/CD8 phenotypes, while a second wave expanding from day 15 to 37 was biased towards CD4+. Only two mild cases were covered in the study, and larger cohorts including severe cases with pre-infection samples were considered necessary.

The clonotype was recovered from a man aged 18 to 29 who had mild COVID-19 (a few samples of this study predate the infection). The sample titles of this study are shuffled in the database, so cell type and time point are left out; the donor was told from shared clones. The V and J segments used are TRBV7-9 and TRBJ2-1, with 10 bases aligning to TRBD2. Specimen: PBMCs or a T cell subset sorted from them (not recorded which). The DNA sequence reads TGTGCCAGCAGCTTAGTTCACCTAGCGGGGGTTTTGGATGAGCAGTTCTTC. It translates as CASSLVHLAGVLDEQFF.